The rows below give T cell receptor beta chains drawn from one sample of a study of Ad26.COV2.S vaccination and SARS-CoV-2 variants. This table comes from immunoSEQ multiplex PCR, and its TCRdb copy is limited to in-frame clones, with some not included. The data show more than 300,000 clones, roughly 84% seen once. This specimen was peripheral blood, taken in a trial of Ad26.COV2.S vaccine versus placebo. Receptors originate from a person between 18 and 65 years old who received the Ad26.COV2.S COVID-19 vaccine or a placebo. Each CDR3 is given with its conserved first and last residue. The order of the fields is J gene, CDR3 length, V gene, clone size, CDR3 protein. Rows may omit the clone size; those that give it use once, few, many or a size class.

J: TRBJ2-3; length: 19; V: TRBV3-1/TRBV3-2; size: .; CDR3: CASSQFSGGAGRVTDTQYF
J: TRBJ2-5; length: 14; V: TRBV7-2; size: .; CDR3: CASSGYTGRETQYF
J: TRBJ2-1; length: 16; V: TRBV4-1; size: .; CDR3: CASSQGSIRGGNEQFF
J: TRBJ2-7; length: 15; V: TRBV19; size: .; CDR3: CASSEPGQSSYEQYF
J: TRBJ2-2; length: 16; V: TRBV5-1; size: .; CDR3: CASSLISLVGTGELFF
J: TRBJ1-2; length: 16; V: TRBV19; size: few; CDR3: CASSPRGQILYYGYTF
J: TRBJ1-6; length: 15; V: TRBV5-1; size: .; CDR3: CASSLTGTRSSPLHF
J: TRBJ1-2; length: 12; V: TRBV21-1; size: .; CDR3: CASSKVTYGYTF
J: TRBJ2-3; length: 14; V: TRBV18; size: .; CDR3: CASSPGGVADTQYF
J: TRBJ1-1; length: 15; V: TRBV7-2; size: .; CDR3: CASSLRADRFTEAFF
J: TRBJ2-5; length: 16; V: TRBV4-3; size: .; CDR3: CASSMSILGVKETQYF
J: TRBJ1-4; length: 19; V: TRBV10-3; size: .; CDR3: CAISDEDRGLSATNEKLFF
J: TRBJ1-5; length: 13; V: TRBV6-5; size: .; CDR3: CASSYSRNQPQHF
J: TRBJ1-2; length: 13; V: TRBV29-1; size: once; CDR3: CSVVGQLNYGYTF
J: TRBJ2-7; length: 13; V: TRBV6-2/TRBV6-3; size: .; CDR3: CASSWTGLYEQYF
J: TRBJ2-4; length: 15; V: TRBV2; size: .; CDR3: CASNNIFLAKNIQYF
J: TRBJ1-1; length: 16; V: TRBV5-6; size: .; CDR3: CASSFKGVVSNTEAFF
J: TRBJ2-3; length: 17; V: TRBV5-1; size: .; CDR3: CASSLGPGAGASDTQYF
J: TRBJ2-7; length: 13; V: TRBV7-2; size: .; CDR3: CASSPGTAREQYF
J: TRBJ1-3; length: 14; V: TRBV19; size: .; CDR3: CATWRGDPGNTIYF
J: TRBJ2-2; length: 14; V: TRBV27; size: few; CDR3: CASSSSENTGELFF
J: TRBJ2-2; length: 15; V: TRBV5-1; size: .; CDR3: CASSSSGPPAGELFF
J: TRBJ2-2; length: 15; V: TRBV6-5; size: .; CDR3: CASNTGGPNTGELFF
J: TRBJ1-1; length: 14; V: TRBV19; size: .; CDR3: CASRPNREDTEAFF
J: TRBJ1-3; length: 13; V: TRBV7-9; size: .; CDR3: CASSTKPGNTIYF
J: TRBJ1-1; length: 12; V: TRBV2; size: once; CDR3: CASVPVNTEAFF
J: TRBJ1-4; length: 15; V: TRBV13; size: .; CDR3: CASSFSGRSNEKLFF
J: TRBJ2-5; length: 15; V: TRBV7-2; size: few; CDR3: CASSSPLGNQETQYF
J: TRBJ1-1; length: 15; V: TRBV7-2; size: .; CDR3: CASSRAGGAGTEAFF
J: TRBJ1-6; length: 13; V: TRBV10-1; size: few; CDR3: CASSRHRGSPLHF
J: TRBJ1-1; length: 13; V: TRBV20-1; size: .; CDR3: CSASTGGWTEAFF
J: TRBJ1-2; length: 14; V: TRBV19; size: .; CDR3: CASSIPGGGYGYTF
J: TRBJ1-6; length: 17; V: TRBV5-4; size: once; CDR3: CASSPNLPGQGASPLHF
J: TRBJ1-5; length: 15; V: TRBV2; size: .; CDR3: CASSERQALAQPQHF
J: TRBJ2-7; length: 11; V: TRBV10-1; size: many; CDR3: CASSDTYEQYF
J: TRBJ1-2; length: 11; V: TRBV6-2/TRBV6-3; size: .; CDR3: CASSPLRGYTF
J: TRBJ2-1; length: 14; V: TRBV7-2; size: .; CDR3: CASSVTLDPWGQFF
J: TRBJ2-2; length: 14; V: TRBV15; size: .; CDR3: CATSRVADTGELFF
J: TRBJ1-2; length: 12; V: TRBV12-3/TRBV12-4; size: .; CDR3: CASRSDTSGYTF
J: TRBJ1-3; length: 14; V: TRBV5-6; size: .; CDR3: CASSLVGSGNTIYF
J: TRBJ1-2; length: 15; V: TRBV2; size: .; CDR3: CASSDGILHNYGYTF
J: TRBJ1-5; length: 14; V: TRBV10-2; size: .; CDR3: CASSESGGAQPQHF
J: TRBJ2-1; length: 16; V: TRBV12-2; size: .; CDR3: CASQGGELGKDNEQFF
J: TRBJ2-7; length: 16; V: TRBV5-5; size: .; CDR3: CASSTGQGMNSYEQYF
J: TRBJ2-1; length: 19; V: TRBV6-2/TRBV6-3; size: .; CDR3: CASSYSGGGANGNNNEQFF
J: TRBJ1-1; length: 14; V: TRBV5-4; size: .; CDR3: CASSSSAGATEAFF
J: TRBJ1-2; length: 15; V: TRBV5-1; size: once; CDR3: CASRPGDRTLYGYTF
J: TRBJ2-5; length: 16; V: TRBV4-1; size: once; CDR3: CASSQLPGLAGGTQYF
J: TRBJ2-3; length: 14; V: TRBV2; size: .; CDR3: CASSRDRATDTQYF
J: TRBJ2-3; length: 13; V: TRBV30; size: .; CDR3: CAWSVGLEDTQYF
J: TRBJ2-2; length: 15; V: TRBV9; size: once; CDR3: CASSGPGKGTGELFF
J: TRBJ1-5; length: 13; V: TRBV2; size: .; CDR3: CASHRESNQPQHF
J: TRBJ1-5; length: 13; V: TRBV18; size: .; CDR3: CASSPSQDQPQHF
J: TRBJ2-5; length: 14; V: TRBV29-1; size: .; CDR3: CSVEGGQVQETQYF